The sequence of this T cell receptor (beta chain) was determined in a study of CD8 T cells in ankylosing spondylitis. Each CDR3 protein is one row after TCRdb ran MiXCR on the 5' RACE reads. Found here are 330,000 or so distinct CDR3 sequences, around 8% of them singletons; the top ten hold roughly 15%. Overall study results and limits: Reports of some motif variants in reactive arthritis synovial fluid and blood predate this one. The clones that were linked to disease were reported to be significantly enriched in matched synovial fluid samples from ankylosing spondylitis patients. Relatively scarce in peripheral blood, disease-linked clones were CD8+. What seemed typical of ankylosing spondylitis blood was a TCR beta motif built from under 10 highly homologous variants.

The CDR3 length is 16 residues. With V trimmed by 1 base and J by 5 bases, 6 bases remained unmatched. Germline-derived CDR1 and CDR2 are KGHSH and LQKENI. This clonotype was counted only a few times. The antigen is not known. The sequence was obtained from a male donor with ankylosing spondylitis. Input material: blood, either unsorted or a sorted T cell fraction (not recorded which). This chain links TRBV18 with TRBJ2-3; 10 bases are shared with TRBD2. CDR3 DNA sequence: TGTGCCAGCTCACCACGAAGAGCGGGAGGGCGAGATACGCAGTATTTT. It yields the protein CASSPRRAGGRDTQYF.